This TCR beta chain was retrieved from a study of T cell changes during pregnancy in multiple sclerosis. Sequencing was performed with immunoSEQ multiplex PCR; in TCRdb, only in-frame clones are kept and a portion is missing. The table shows under 90,000 clones, with roughly 92% occurring only once. CDR1 is LNHDA, CDR2 SQIVND, per germline (reference sequence). Deletions cut 3 bases from V and 0 bases from J, with 12 bases between. The CDR3 totals 15 residues. The specimen comprised peripheral blood, sampled after pregnancy. The sequence was collected from a female donor in good health, enrolled as a control in a pregnancy study. The gene calls are TRBV19 and TRBJ2-7, with a tentative D call TRBD1 (5 bases). The CDR3 spells CASSIGTGLSYEQYF. The DNA for the CDR3 is TGTGCCAGTAGTATTGGAACAGGTCTCTCCTACGAGCAGTACTTC.